The rows below give T cell receptor beta chains drawn from one sample of a study of radiation and T cells in renal cell carcinoma. Profiled with immunoSEQ multiplex PCR; TCRdb holds only in-frame clones, not every one. This sample has around 10,000 clones, with almost 65% found just once. This material consisted of tumor tissue, taken from a patient whose treatment included radiotherapy and nephrectomy. Source of these receptors: a woman aged 45-60 years with renal cell carcinoma. Each CDR3 is given with its conserved first and last residue. A D gene is named only where the DNA matches it firmly. Not all rows give a size; the values are once, few, many and, for expanded clones, a class.

v_call	clone_size	j_call	d_call	cdr3_aa	cdr3_nt
TRBV10-3	NA	TRBJ2-1	TRBD2	CAISEDERDYEQFF	TGTGCCATCAGTGAAGATGAGCGGGATTATGAGCAGTTCTTC
TRBV9	NA	TRBJ1-2	TRBD1	CASSRHTRTGPPLAF	TGTGCCAGCAGTAGACATACCCGGACAGGGCCACCCCTCGCCTTC
TRBV9	few	TRBJ2-1	TRBD2	CASSEGSLAGNEQFF	TGTGCCAGCAGCGAGGGGTCGCTAGCGGGCAATGAGCAGTTCTTC
TRBV27	once	TRBJ2-5	NA	CASSKGGPGETQYF	TGTGCCAGCAGCAAGGGGGGGCCGGGGGAGACCCAGTACTTC
TRBV9	NA	TRBJ2-3	NA	CASSVAGGRGDTQYF	TGTGCCAGCAGCGTAGCTGGAGGACGGGGAGATACGCAGTATTTT
TRBV20-1	NA	TRBJ2-1	TRBD2	CRAVAGVEQFF	TGCAGGGCCGTAGCGGGAGTTGAGCAGTTCTTC
TRBV19	NA	TRBJ1-2	NA	CASSLQFTGYTF	TGTGCCAGTAGTCTACAGTTTACTGGCTACACCTTC
TRBV19	NA	TRBJ1-5	NA	CASSEHSVNQPQHF	TGTGCCAGTAGTGAACACAGCGTCAATCAGCCCCAGCATTTT
TRBV30	NA	TRBJ2-2	NA	CAFRGRTNTGELFF	TGTGCCTTCCGAGGGCGGACGAACACCGGGGAGCTGTTTTTT
TRBV4-1	NA	TRBJ1-4	TRBD1	CASSRQGSSEKLFF	TGCGCCAGCAGCCGACAGGGATCGAGTGAAAAACTGTTTTTT
TRBV6-4	NA	TRBJ2-1	TRBD2	CASSDSLAGAGEQFF	TGTGCCAGCAGTGACTCACTAGCGGGAGCCGGTGAGCAGTTCTTC
TRBV5-4	NA	TRBJ2-7	TRBD1	CASSSPTGGDYEQYF	TGTGCCAGCAGCTCTCCGACAGGGGGTGACTACGAGCAGTACTTC
TRBV5-1	NA	TRBJ2-1	TRBD2	CASSLLAGDFNEQFF	TGCGCCAGCAGCTTGTTAGCGGGGGACTTCAATGAGCAGTTCTTC
TRBV5-8	once	TRBJ1-5	NA	CASSLGRVVAFNQPQHF	TGTGCCAGCAGCTTAGGCAGGGTAGTGGCCTTCAATCAGCCCCAGCATTTT
TRBV18	few	TRBJ2-3	TRBD2	CASSPLIGGGTDTQYF	TGTGCCAGCTCACCTCTCATCGGGGGGGGCACAGATACGCAGTATTTT
TRBV5-1	once	TRBJ1-4	TRBD1	CASSLALQGGGKLFF	TGCGCCAGCAGCTTGGCCCTACAGGGGGGGGGAAAACTGTTTTTT
TRBV5-1	NA	TRBJ2-7	NA	CASSLTGRLSYEQYF	TGCGCCAGCAGCCTTACAGGGAGGTTAAGCTACGAGCAGTACTTC
TRBV4-3	NA	TRBJ2-6	NA	CASSYYVSGANVLTF	TGCGCCAGCAGCTACTACGTGTCTGGGGCCAACGTCCTGACTTTC
TRBV10-3	NA	TRBJ2-3	NA	CAVFVTDSTDTQYF	TGTGCCGTATTTGTGACAGATAGCACAGATACGCAGTATTTT
TRBV4-3	NA	TRBJ1-1	TRBD1	CASSQDRSGNRGAFF	TGCGCCAGCAGCCAAGATAGGTCCGGGAACAGGGGAGCTTTCTTT
TRBV19	NA	TRBJ2-7	NA	CASSIGDSNYEQYF	TGTGCCAGTAGTATAGGGGACTCCAACTACGAGCAGTACTTC
TRBV7-8	NA	TRBJ1-5	NA	CASSLMGRGVQPQHF	TGTGCCAGCAGCCTTATGGGAAGGGGGGTTCAGCCCCAGCATTTT
TRBV28	NA	TRBJ1-2	NA	CASRTTEANYGYTF	TGTGCCAGCAGAACGACAGAGGCGAACTATGGCTACACCTTC
TRBV9	NA	TRBJ2-3	NA	CASSVEWGDTQYF	TGTGCCAGCAGCGTGGAGTGGGGGGATACGCAGTATTTT
TRBV19	NA	TRBJ1-5	TRBD1	CASSIIWGQVNQPQHF	TGTGCCAGTAGTATCATTTGGGGACAGGTTAATCAGCCCCAGCATTTT
TRBV15	NA	TRBJ1-1	NA	CATSRDNGNTEAFF	TGTGCCACCAGCAGAGATAATGGGAACACTGAAGCTTTCTTT
TRBV6-5	medium-sized	TRBJ2-1	NA	CASSGTVGEQFF	TGTGCCAGCAGCGGGACTGTCGGTGAGCAGTTCTTC
TRBV18	NA	TRBJ2-5	TRBD2	CASSPASGVQETQYF	TGTGCCAGCTCACCTGCTAGCGGGGTCCAAGAGACCCAGTACTTC
TRBV6-5	NA	TRBJ2-5	NA	CASSYLGGETQYF	TGTGCCAGCAGTTACCTGGGGGGAGAGACCCAGTACTTC
TRBV19	NA	TRBJ1-2	NA	CASSLNPGTHYGYTF	TGTGCCAGTAGTTTAAACCCCGGGACCCACTATGGCTACACCTTC
TRBV27	NA	TRBJ2-1	TRBD1	CASRPGTGNYNEQFF	TGTGCCAGCAGACCGGGGACAGGGAACTACAATGAGCAGTTCTTC
TRBV7-2	NA	TRBJ1-2	TRBD1	CASSPPGQGAAGGYTF	TGTGCCAGCAGCCCCCCCGGGCAGGGGGCTGCCGGTGGCTACACCTTC
TRBV29-1	NA	TRBJ2-1	TRBD2	CSVHGLAGGINEQFF	TGCAGCGTTCATGGACTAGCGGGAGGGATAAATGAGCAGTTCTTC
TRBV10-3	few	TRBJ1-2	NA	CAISGANYGYTF	TGTGCCATCAGCGGCGCAAACTATGGCTACACCTTC
TRBV7-9	NA	TRBJ2-1	TRBD2	CASSPGASGRASEQFF	TGTGCCAGCAGCCCAGGGGCTAGCGGGAGGGCCAGTGAGCAGTTCTTC
TRBV4-3	NA	TRBJ2-5	TRBD2	CASSQDRPGLAGGRGLGETQYF	TGCGCCAGCAGCCAAGACCGCCCGGGGCTAGCGGGAGGAAGGGGATTAGGGGAGACCCAGTACTTC
TRBV28	NA	TRBJ1-1	NA	CASSGGTIKAFF	TGTGCCAGCAGTGGGGGGACAATTAAAGCTTTCTTT